This TCR beta chain comes out of a study of CD8 T cells in Susac syndrome (dated 2019 in TCRdb). About the study as a whole: Repertoire sequencing was used to test whether CD8+ T cell activation and differentiation in Susac syndrome was antigen driven.

Beyond this particular receptor, the publication reports: The number of individuals in the TCR sequencing and HLA analysis was recognized as being relatively small.

This clonotype appeared once. No cognate antigen has been identified for it. The input lacks base qualities; no much larger clone sits a single base away. One read gives only weak evidence. Peripheral blood CD8+ and CD4+ T cells from healthy donors, Susac syndrome patients and multiple sclerosis patients were profiled by high-throughput TCR beta sequencing. Healthy donors were included as age- and sex-matched controls. CD8+ TEMRA cells were enriched by FACS, while bulk CD8+ and CD4+ T cells were purified by magnetic negative isolation. Blood was collected in EDTA tubes and processed within 24 hours, with PBMCs isolated through density gradient centrifugation. PBMCs intended for TCR sequencing were frozen in liquid nitrogen and were later thawed in a 37 degrees C water bath. Purity of sorted or isolated CD4+, CD8+ and CD8+ TEMRA cells was at least 90%. RNA was extracted using the RNeasy kit, and about 0.45 to 1 microgram was reverse transcribed with random hexamers. The immunoSEQ multiplex PCR assay, covering 54 Vbeta and 13 Jbeta segments, was used to amplify TCR beta CDR3 regions. PCR amplification bias was corrected by using a synthetic template baseline for primer optimization and computational correction. For the original study's pipeline: Reads were annotated to V, D and J genes per IMGT and analyzed with immunoSEQ Analyzer, keeping only productive sequences. Clonality was computed as one minus Shannon entropy normalized by log2 of the number of productive unique sequences. Public and private clones were assessed among the 100 most prevalent clones of each patient and control. Susac-specific clones were defined as absent from healthy and MS cohorts, over a thousand published viral clones and other ImmuneACCESS disease sequences. The public reads were reanalyzed by TCRdb: fastp trimming at Q25, MiXCR alignment, in-frame beta chains only. Here each entry gathers all rows of one CDR3 protein and keeps the most common genes and DNA. TCRdb assigned the V and J calls; the authors' analysis was not used. In all, the sample holds approximately 170,000 distinct CDR3 sequences, and just under 95% of those were seen once. 0.13% of the sample comes from the top ten.

Clipping removes 0 bases from V and 5 bases from J, with 5 as the unmatched junction base count. The CDR3 runs 15 amino acids, cysteine and phenylalanine included. Of all the DNA, just the CDR3 is kept, 45 bases in frame from base 1. As encoded in the germline V gene (reference sequence), CDR1 is MNHNY while CDR2 is SVGAGI. The receptor's source is a human donor in good health. The V and J genes are TRBV6-6 and TRBJ2-7; 9 of the junction bases match TRBD1. Material for sequencing was CD4+ T cells from PBMCs. The nucleotides read TGTGCCAGCAGTTACTCGGGACAGGGTTTTCACGAGCAGTACTTC. Translation gives CASSYSGQGFHEQYF.